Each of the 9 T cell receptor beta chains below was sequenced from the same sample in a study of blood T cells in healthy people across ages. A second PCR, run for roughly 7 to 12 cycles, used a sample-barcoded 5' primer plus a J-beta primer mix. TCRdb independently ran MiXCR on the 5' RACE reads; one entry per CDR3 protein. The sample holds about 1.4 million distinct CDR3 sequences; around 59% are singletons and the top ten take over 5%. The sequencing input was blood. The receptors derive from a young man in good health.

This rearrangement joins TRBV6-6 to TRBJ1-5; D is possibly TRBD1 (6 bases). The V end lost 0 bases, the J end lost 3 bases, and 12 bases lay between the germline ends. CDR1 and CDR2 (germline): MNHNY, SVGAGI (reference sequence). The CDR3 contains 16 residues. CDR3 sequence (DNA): TGTGCCAGCAGTTACTCAGGCAGGGGCGACAATCAGCCCCAGCATTTT. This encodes CASSYSGRGDNQPQHF.

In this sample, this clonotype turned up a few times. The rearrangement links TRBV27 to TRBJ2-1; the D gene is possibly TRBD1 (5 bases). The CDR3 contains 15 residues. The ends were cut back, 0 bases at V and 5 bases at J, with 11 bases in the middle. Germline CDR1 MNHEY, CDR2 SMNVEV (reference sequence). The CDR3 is CASSLSTPGNNEQFF. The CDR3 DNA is TGTGCCAGCAGTTTATCGACCCCAGGGAACAATGAGCAGTTCTTC.

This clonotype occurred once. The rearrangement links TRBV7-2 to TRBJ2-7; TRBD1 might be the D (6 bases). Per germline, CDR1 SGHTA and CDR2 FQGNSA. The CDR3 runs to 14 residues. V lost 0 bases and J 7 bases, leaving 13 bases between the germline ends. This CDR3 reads CASSLAVQGREQYF. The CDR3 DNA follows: TGTGCCAGCAGCTTAGCAGTACAGGGAAGGGAGCAGTACTTC. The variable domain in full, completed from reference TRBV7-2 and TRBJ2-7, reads GAGVSQSPSNKVTEKGKDVELRCDPISGHTALYWYRQSLGQGLEFLIYFQGNSAPDKSGLPSDRFSAERTGGSVSTLTIQRTQQEDSAVYLCASSLAVQGREQYFGPGTRLTVT.

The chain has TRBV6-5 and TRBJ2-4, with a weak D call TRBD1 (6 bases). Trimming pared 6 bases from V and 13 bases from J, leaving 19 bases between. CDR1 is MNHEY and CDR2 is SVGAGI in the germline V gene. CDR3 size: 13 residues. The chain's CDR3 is CASRLSGDNEQYF. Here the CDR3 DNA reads TGTGCCAGCAGACTTTCTGGGGACAATGAGCAGTACTTC.

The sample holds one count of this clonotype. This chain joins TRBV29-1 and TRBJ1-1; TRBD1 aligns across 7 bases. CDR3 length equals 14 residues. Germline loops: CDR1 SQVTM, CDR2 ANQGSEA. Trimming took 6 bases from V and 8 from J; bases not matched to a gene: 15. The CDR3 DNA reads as TGCAGCGTCGACGTCCAAGGACAGACAGGGGAAGCTTTCTTT. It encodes CSVDVQGQTGEAFF.

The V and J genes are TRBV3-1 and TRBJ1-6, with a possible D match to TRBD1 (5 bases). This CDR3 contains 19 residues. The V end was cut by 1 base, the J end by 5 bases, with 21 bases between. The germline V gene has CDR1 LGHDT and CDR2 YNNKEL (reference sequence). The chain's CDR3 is CASSQGPLGVGLNNSPLHF. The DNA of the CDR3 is TGTGCCAGCAGCCAAGGACCTCTAGGAGTGGGACTGAATAATTCACCCCTCCACTTT.

CDR3 loop: CASTPSTSGIYNEQFF. In DNA form, the CDR3 reads TGTGCCAGCACCCCCTCAACTAGCGGGATATACAATGAGCAGTTCTTC. This sequence joins TRBV6-5 and TRBJ2-1, with 10 bases matching TRBD2. This CDR3 has 16 amino acids. The germline CDR1 and CDR2 sequences are MNHEY and SVGAGI. J lost 4 bases, V lost 7 bases, and 10 bases had no gene match.

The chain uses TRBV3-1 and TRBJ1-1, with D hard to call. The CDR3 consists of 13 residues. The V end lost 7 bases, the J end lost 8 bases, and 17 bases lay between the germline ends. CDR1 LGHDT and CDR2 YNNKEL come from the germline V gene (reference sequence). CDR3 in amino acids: CASIPGSGGEAFF. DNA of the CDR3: TGTGCCAGCATCCCCGGCTCTGGCGGGGAAGCTTTCTTT.

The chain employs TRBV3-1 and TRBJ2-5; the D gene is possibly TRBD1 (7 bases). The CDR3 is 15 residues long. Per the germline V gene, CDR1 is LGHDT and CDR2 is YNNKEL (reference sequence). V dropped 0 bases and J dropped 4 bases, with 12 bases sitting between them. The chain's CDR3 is CASSQDARGVETQYF. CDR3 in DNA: TGTGCCAGCAGCCAAGATGCCAGGGGGGTAGAGACCCAGTACTTC.